The 23 T cell receptor beta chains below were found in one sample sequenced in a study of regulatory T cells in long-lasting Graves disease. Arm-PCR with iRepertoire HTBI primers amplified the CDR3 regions for these TCR beta libraries. MiXCR, applied by TCRdb to the multiplex PCR reads, yields one record per CDR3 protein. Of about 470,000 distinct CDR3 sequences in the sample, 20% to 25% were seen once. Indicated time point: persistent/refractory GD, antithyroid drugs over 5 years with positive TRAb. PBMCs provided the RNA from which the TCR library was made. The source was peripheral blood mononuclear cells (PBMCs), collected when the disease was refractory, from a patient treated with antithyroid drugs. The receptors derive from a female donor with Graves disease.

This clonotype appeared many times. The rearrangement joins TRBV6-1 to TRBJ1-1; TRBD1 might be the D (5 bases). The CDR3 runs to 17 residues. V was shortened by 4 bases and J by 0 bases, with 18 bases between the two germline ends. Germline-derived CDR1 and CDR2 are MNHNS and SASEGT. CDR3 in amino acids: CASSVLEGRRMNTEAFF. In nucleotides, the CDR3 is TGTGCCAGCAGTGTTCTTGAGGGACGCAGGATGAACACTGAAGCTTTCTTT.

This clonotype was observed a handful of times. This rearrangement joins TRBV27 to TRBJ2-2; 7 positions match TRBD2. The CDR3 has 14 amino acids. V lost 4 bases to trimming and J lost 6 bases; unmatched junction nucleotides: 5. Germline CDR1 is MNHEY and CDR2 is SMNVEV (reference sequence). CDR3 residues: CASSWLAVPGELFF. In DNA, the CDR3 is TGTGCCAGCAGTTGGCTAGCGGTCCCCGGGGAGCTGTTTTTT.

The chain links TRBV20-1 to TRBJ2-7; D ambiguous. CDR3 length: 14 residues. V was pared by 3 bases and J by 3 bases, with 15 bases between. The germline gives CDR1 DFQATT, CDR2 SNEGSKA (reference sequence). CDR3 protein: CSASRPPLNYEQYF. CDR3 DNA: TGCAGTGCTAGTCGGCCCCCGTTGAACTACGAGCAGTACTTC.

V usage is TRBV29-1 and J usage is TRBJ1-2; 9 nucleotides align to TRBD1. After removal of 4 bases from V and 3 bases from J, the junction contained 6 bases not matched to a gene. CDR1 and CDR2 (germline): SQVTM, ANQGSEA. The CDR3 is made up of 14 amino acids. The CDR3 DNA reads as TGCAGCGTTGGGGGGACAGGGATCGACTATGGCTACACCTTC. Encoded protein: CSVGGTGIDYGYTF.

This clonotype was seen many times. This rearrangement joins TRBV15 to TRBJ1-1; D gene ambiguous. V shed 0 bases and J shed 4 bases, with 12 bases lying between them. Germline V gene sequence: CDR1 LNHNV, CDR2 YYDKDF (reference sequence). The CDR3 loop spans 15 amino acids. Written as DNA, the CDR3 is TGTGCCACCAGCAGAGATCGAGGAGCGGGCACTGAAGCTTTCTTT. Protein: CATSRDRGAGTEAFF.

A word on this clonotype: A clone one base away is much larger, so this may be a read error. The CDR3 protein is CASRPEQGFTGELFF. CDR3 bases: TGTGCCAGCAGACCCGAACAGGGGTTCACCGGGGAGCTGTTTTTT. The chain joins TRBV2 to TRBJ2-2; 7 bases are shared with TRBD1. Per germline, CDR1 SNHLY and CDR2 FYNNEI. V lost 6 bases and J lost 4; bases outside the gene matches: 8. This CDR3 region has 15 residues.

In this sample, this clonotype turned up many times. The chain employs TRBV2 and TRBJ1-5, with a weak D call TRBD1 (6 bases). The V end lost 8 bases, the J end lost 8 bases, and 22 bases lay between the germline ends. This CDR3 contains 15 residues. Germline assignment: CDR1 SNHLY and CDR2 FYNNEI. The CDR3 here is CASSPVLEGGEPQHF. The CDR3 DNA reads as TGTGCCAGCTCACCGGTCCTTGAAGGGGGGGAGCCCCAGCATTTT.

This clonotype was observed a few times. The V gene is TRBV6-2 or TRBV6-3, the J gene TRBJ1-2, with 7 bases that match TRBD1. CDR1 MNHEY and CDR2 SVGEGT come from the germline V gene. This CDR3 is 16 amino acids long. The J segment lost 2 bases and the V segment lost 5 bases, leaving 11 bases of the junction unmatched. The CDR3 sequence: CASSLRSQGWNYGYTF. The DNA of the CDR3 is TGTGCCAGCAGTCTCCGGTCACAGGGGTGGAACTATGGCTACACCTTC.

The V call is TRBV7-9, the J call TRBJ2-2; 7 bases match TRBD2. The ends lost 7 bases at V and 2 bases at J; junction bases unmatched: 7. In germline, CDR1 is SEHNR, CDR2 FQNEAQ (reference sequence). The CDR3 is 15 residues long. CDR3 region: CASTPLAVNTGELFF. The CDR3 DNA reads as TGTGCCAGCACCCCCCTAGCGGTAAACACCGGGGAGCTGTTTTTT. Based on the CDR3 plus reference TRBV7-9 and TRBJ2-2, the full variable domain is DTGVSQNPRHKITKRGQNVTFRCDPISEHNRLYWYRQTLGQGPEFLTYFQNEAQLEKSRLLSDRFSAERPKGSFSTLEIQRTEQGDSAMYLCASTPLAVNTGELFFGEGSRLTVL.

This clonotype has a count of ten or more. The rearrangement uses TRBV28 and TRBJ1-6; the D is unclear. This CDR3 region has 14 residues. The V gene lost 6 bases and the J gene lost 7 bases, with 13 bases spanning the gap. The germline V gene has CDR1 MDHEN and CDR2 SYDVKM. The DNA of the CDR3 is TGTGCCAGCAGCACAAACGGCGGGAATTCACCCCTCCACTTT. Its protein product is CASSTNGGNSPLHF.

This clonotype was counted many times. The chain combines TRBV30 with TRBJ1-6, with a possible D match to TRBD1 (5 bases). Germline V gene sequence: CDR1 GTSNPN, CDR2 SVGIG (reference sequence). V lost 4 bases, J lost 10 bases, and 14 bases lay in between. The CDR3 covers 13 residues. CDR3 DNA sequence: TGTGCCTGGAAGGCAGGGTTTTACTCACCCCTCCACTTT. The encoded protein is CAWKAGFYSPLHF.

This clonotype was seen ten or more times. V is TRBV11-3 and J is TRBJ2-5, with TRBD1 identical over 7 bases. The CDR3 consists of 14 residues. Trimming cost V 5 bases and J 1 base; bases outside gene matches: 4. Looked up from germline, CDR1 is SGHNT and CDR2 is YENEEA. The DNA for the CDR3 is TGTGCCAGCAGCCACTGGGACAGCCAAGAGACCCAGTACTTC. This encodes CASSHWDSQETQYF. Full variable domain (missing parts from reference TRBV11-3 and TRBJ2-5): EAGVVQSPRYKIIEKKQPVAFWCNPISGHNTLYWYLQNLGQGPELLIRYENEEAVDDSQLPKDRFSAERLKGVDSTLKIQPAELGDSAVYLCASSHWDSQETQYFGPGTRLLVL.

This clonotype was seen a few times. The rearrangement uses TRBV20-1 and TRBJ1-6; the match to TRBD1 covers 7 bases. Germline V gives CDR1 DFQATT, CDR2 SNEGSKA (reference sequence). CDR3 length: 14 amino acids. V lost 6 bases and J lost 8; bases outside the gene matches: 10. CDR3 DNA sequence: TGCAGTGCGCCCCCCCCCAGGGGGGATTCACCCCTCCACTTT. Its translation: CSAPPPRGDSPLHF.

This clonotype was observed a few times. This sequence joins TRBV9 and TRBJ2-5; TRBD1 aligns across 10 bases. Unmatched junction bases numbered 10, after V lost 0 bases and J lost 5 bases. The CDR3 length is 17 residues. Germline CDR1 reads SGDLS; CDR2 reads YYNGEE. The CDR3 spells CASSVGAMGTGDETQYF. The CDR3 coding sequence is TGTGCCAGCAGCGTAGGGGCTATGGGGACAGGGGACGAGACCCAGTACTTC. The full variable domain, completed using reference TRBV9 and TRBJ2-5, is DSGVTQTPKHLITATGQRVTLRCSPRSGDLSVYWYQQSLDQGLQFLIQYYNGEERAKGNILERFSAQQFPDLHSELNLSSLELGDSALYFCASSVGAMGTGDETQYFGPGTRLLVL.

This clonotype was counted a few times. The genes are TRBV5-1 and TRBJ1-1, with a weak D call TRBD1 (5 bases). Germline V lookup: CDR1 SGHRS, CDR2 YFSETQ. V gave up 0 bases and J gave up 5 bases, with 14 bases separating them. CDR3 length equals 15 residues. This CDR3 reads CASSLVGRETTEAFF. CDR3 coding DNA: TGCGCCAGCAGCTTGGTCGGCAGGGAGACGACTGAAGCTTTCTTT.

This clonotype has a count of ten or more. The rearrangement uses TRBV7-6 and TRBJ2-5; the match to TRBD2 covers 12 bases. V was pared by 3 bases and J by 1 base, with 6 bases of the junction left unmatched. CDR1 is SGHVS, CDR2 FNYEAQ, per germline. The CDR3 loop spans 17 amino acids. As DNA, the CDR3 is TGTGCCAGCAGCTTCGCGAGACTAGCGGGAGCCCAAGAGACCCAGTACTTC. Translating gives CASSFARLAGAQETQYF.

This clonotype was counted ten times or more. The rearrangement uses TRBV12-3 or TRBV12-4 and TRBJ2-7; tentative D call: TRBD1 (6 bases). The CDR3 is 15 residues long. Deletions cut 4 bases from V and 4 bases from J, with 17 bases between. The CDR3 bases are TGTGCCAGCAGTTCAGCTACGGACAGCCGGTACGAGCAGTACTTC. Protein: CASSSATDSRYEQYF.

This clonotype was detected many times. The chain carries TRBV5-1 and TRBJ1-1; TRBD1 agrees at 8 bases. The CDR3 consists of 17 residues. Germline CDR1 reads SGHRS; CDR2 reads YFSETQ. The V and J ends lost 5 bases and 1 base, in that order; junction bases with no gene match: 13. DNA for the CDR3: TGCGCCAGCAGTGGTCTACAGGGGGATCCAACGAACACTGAAGCTTTCTTT. Translation gives CASSGLQGDPTNTEAFF.

This rearrangement joins TRBV2 to TRBJ1-1; 7 bases are shared with TRBD1. The V gene end was trimmed by 11 bases and the J gene end by 6 bases; junction bases not matched to a gene: 15. The CDR3 runs to 14 residues. The germline gives CDR1 SNHLY, CDR2 FYNNEI. CDR3 residues: CAPARGPTGAEAFF. CDR3 nucleotides: TGTGCCCCAGCCAGGGGCCCCACAGGGGCTGAAGCTTTCTTT.

V gene TRBV12-3 or TRBV12-4 combines with J gene TRBJ2-7; 12 bases are a match to TRBD2. The CDR3 runs 16 residues. After removal of 6 bases from V and 9 bases from J, the junction contained 15 bases not matched to a gene. The CDR3 coding sequence is TGTGCCAGCAGCCACCACGGTCTAGCGGGAGGGCTGGGGCAGTACTTC. Its protein is CASSHHGLAGGLGQYF.

In the case of this clonotype: As the CDR3 is not closed by the conserved phenylalanine or tryptophan, this likely results from a read error. The genes are TRBV6-1 and TRBJ2-7, with 9 bases that match TRBD1. Germline V lookup: CDR1 MNHNS, CDR2 SASEGT. The CDR3 totals 14 residues. In nucleotides, the CDR3 is TGTGCTAGCAGATCCGGGACAGGGAACTACGAGCAGTACTTG. Protein product: CASRSGTGNYEQYL.

This clonotype was observed many times. J is TRBJ2-5 and V is TRBV6-2 or TRBV6-3; 7 bases fit TRBD2. The V and J ends lost 9 bases and 2 bases, in that order; junction bases with no gene match: 6. Germline assignment: CDR1 MNHEY and CDR2 SVGEGT. CDR3 size: 13 residues. The CDR3 loop reads CASREGGQETQYF. CDR3 in DNA: TGTGCCAGTAGGGAGGGTGGTCAAGAGACCCAGTACTTC.

A note on this clonotype: This sequence may be a read error, since a much larger clone differs from it by one base. The DNA of the CDR3 is TGCGGTGCTACGGCTAGCGGGAGTTACGAGCAGTACTTC. Its translation: CGATASGSYEQYF. This chain links TRBV20-1 with TRBJ2-7, with 10 nucleotides matching TRBD2. The CDR3 spans 13 residues. CDR1 DFQATT and CDR2 SNEGSKA come from the germline V gene (reference sequence).